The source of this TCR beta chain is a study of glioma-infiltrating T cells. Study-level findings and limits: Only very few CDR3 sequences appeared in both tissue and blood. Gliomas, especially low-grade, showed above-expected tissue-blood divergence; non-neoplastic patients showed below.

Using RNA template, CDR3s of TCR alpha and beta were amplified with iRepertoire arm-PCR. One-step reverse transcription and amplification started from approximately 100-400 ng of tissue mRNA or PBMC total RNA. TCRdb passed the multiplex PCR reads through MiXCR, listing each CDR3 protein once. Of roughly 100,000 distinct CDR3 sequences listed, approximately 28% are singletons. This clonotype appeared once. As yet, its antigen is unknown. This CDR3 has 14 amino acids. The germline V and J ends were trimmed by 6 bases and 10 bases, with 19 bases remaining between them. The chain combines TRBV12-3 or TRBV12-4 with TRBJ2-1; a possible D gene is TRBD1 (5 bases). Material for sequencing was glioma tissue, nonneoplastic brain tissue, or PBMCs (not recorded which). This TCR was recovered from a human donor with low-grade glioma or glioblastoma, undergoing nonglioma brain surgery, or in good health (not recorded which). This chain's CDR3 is CASRAQGSSYEQFF. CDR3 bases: TGTGCCAGCAGGGCCCAGGGATCCTCCTACGAGCAGTTCTTC.